The source of this T cell receptor (beta chain) is a study of T cells in Graves' hyperthyroidism and ophthalmopathy. Study-wide results and caveats: Ophthalmopathy cases were set apart from stable hyperthyroidism by a 13 V-J model. Also found in blood were most expanded thyroid clonotypes above 0.001.

Researchers took RNA transcripts and amplified the TCR beta CDR3 regions from them. First-round RT-PCR of the TCR CDR3 relied on the HTBI primer set. TCRdb used MiXCR to reprocess the multiplex PCR reads, holding one entry per CDR3 protein. The sample shows about 400,000 distinct CDR3 sequences, 25% of them seen only once. The CDR3 covers 14 residues. Trimming took off 4 bases at V and 1 base at J, with 11 bases between the two ends. Germline V lookup: CDR1 SGHAT, CDR2 FQNNGV. At least ten counts were recorded for this clonotype. Its target is not known. The receptor was isolated from a man between 45 and 60 years old with Graves' hyperthyroidism. The rearrangement uses TRBV11-2 and TRBJ2-7; tentatively, D is TRBD2 (5 bases). Sequenced input: blood. CDR3: CASSSSADSYEQYF. The CDR3 region has the DNA TGTGCCAGCAGCTCCTCAGCGGATTCCTACGAGCAGTACTTC.